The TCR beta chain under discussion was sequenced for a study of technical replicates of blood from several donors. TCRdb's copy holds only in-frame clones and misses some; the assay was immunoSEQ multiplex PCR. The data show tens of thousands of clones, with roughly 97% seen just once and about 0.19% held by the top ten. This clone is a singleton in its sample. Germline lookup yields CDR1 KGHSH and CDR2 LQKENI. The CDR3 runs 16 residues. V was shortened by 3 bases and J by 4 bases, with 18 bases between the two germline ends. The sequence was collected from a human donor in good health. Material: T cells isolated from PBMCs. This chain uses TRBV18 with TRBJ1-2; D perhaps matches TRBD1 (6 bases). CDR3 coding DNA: TGTGCCAGCTCACCGTCAGGTGGGGGGGCGGCCTATGGCTACACCTTC. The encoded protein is CASSPSGGGAAYGYTF.